This T cell receptor beta chain was sequenced in a study of T-cell reconstitution after alpha-beta-depleted transplantation in children. Findings and caveats of the study: T cells produced anew were the main source of T-cell counts and diversity one year after transplant. Surviving recipient T cells and thymic progenitors underlay high day-60 TCRbeta diversity in some patients. Where alpha-beta T cells came from about two months after transplant was reportedly several hundred expanded graft clones.

On this clonotype: Its antigen remains unknown.

TCRbeta library preparation incorporated unique molecular identifiers. MiXCR, run by TCRdb on the PCR reads, gives a single entry per CDR3 protein. The repertoire includes hundreds of thousands of distinct CDR3 sequences, 15% to 20% of them detected once, and 35% to 50% sits in the top ten. Trimming at V came to 1 base and at J to 4 bases, leaving 7 bases not matched to a gene. Germline loops: CDR1 LGHNA, CDR2 YSLEER. This CDR3 is 16 amino acids long. The specimen comprised PBMCs, mostly from graft donor cells, sampled 360 days after TCRalphabeta/CD19-depleted stem cell transplant. The clonotype comes from a male patient between 2 and 10 years old who had a stem cell transplant for acute lymphoblastic leukemia, so the T cells may come from the graft donor. The V call is TRBV4-3, the J call TRBJ2-1; 7 bases fit TRBD2. CDR3 loop: CASSQGEGLPYNEQFF. CDR3 DNA: TGCGCCAGCAGCCAAGGGGAGGGACTCCCGTACAATGAGCAGTTCTTC.